The 25 T cell receptor beta chains presented below share a single source sample, sequenced in a study of T cell responses to AZD1222 COVID-19 vaccine (dated by TCRdb to 2020 to 2023). The time point label here, explained by the study, means: baseline before first vaccination. The protocol used for the library was the immunoSEQ multiplex PCR assay. What TCRdb holds here is the immuneACCESS table cut down to in-frame rearrangements. Part of the clones is not present; checked against another copy, under half of the missing clones reflect an unresolved V gene, and the others are unexplained. The sample records 180,000 or so clones, about 93% of which are singletons. The ten biggest clones cover around 0.66% of the sample. The sequencing here drew on peripheral blood, taken on day 0 of AZD1222 vaccination. The receptors here all came from an adult in good health.

The chain is built from TRBV28 and TRBJ1-4; D uncertain. The V gene's germline CDR1 is MDHEN and CDR2 SYDVKM. V was trimmed by 11 bases and J by 7 bases, leaving 17 bases between them. There are 13 residues in the CDR3. This CDR3 is CAGRGRAREKLFF. DNA of the CDR3: TGTGCCGGTCGAGGGAGGGCACGTGAAAAACTGTTTTTT.

This chain joins TRBV5-8 and TRBJ1-5; the D gene is possibly TRBD1 (6 bases). The germline gives CDR1 SGHTS, CDR2 YDEGEE. V lost 5 bases and J lost 3, with 12 bases in between. The CDR3 spans 14 residues. As DNA, the CDR3 is TGTGCCAGCAGTACGGACAGAATCAATCAGCCCCAGCATTTT. Amino acids: CASSTDRINQPQHF.

This clone was observed a single time. The chain couples TRBV19 to TRBJ1-2, with D possibly being TRBD1 (5 bases). The ends were cut back, 4 bases at V and 4 bases at J, with 10 bases in the middle. Germline-derived CDR1 and CDR2 are LNHDA and SQIVND (reference sequence). The CDR3 sequence is 13 residues long. For the CDR3, the DNA is TGTGCCAGTAGTAGGCCGGGACCCTATGGCTACACCTTC. Translated: CASSRPGPYGYTF.

V usage is TRBV6-1 and J usage is TRBJ1-6; tentatively, D is TRBD1 (5 bases). The germline CDR1 and CDR2 sequences are MNHNS and SASEGT. V was trimmed by 1 base and J by 7 bases, leaving 8 bases between them. The CDR3 sequence is 14 residues long. CDR3 coding DNA: TGTGCCAGCAGTGAAGTGGGGGGGAATTCACCCCTCCACTTT. Encoded protein: CASSEVGGNSPLHF.

With regard to this clone: The sample contains more than one DNA sequence encoding this CDR3. J is TRBJ1-1 and V is TRBV18, with D unresolved. Trimming removed 3 bases from V and 2 bases from J, with 7 bases in between. Germline V gene sequence: CDR1 KGHSH, CDR2 LQKENI. The CDR3 contains 13 residues. CDR3 sequence: CASSPSVNTEAFF. The CDR3 DNA reads TGTGCCAGCTCACCGTCAGTTAACACTGAAGCTTTCTTT.

The chain joins TRBV5-5 to TRBJ1-2; D remains ambiguous. CDR3 size: 15 residues. V was clipped by 3 bases and J by 4 bases, with 16 bases between them. The germline gives CDR1 SGHKS, CDR2 YYEKEE (reference sequence). The CDR3 DNA is TGTGCCAGCAGCTCTGGCGGCCTCCTTCGCTATGGCTACACCTTC. It specifies CASSSGGLLRYGYTF.

The chain links TRBV18 to TRBJ1-1; 7 nucleotides match TRBD1. The germline gives CDR1 KGHSH, CDR2 LQKENI. The V segment lost 1 base and the J segment 0 bases; nucleotides outside the gene matches: 5. The CDR3 covers 16 residues. The CDR3 nucleotides read TGTGCCAGCTCACCACTAGGGACAGTCCTGAACACTGAAGCTTTCTTT. Encoded protein: CASSPLGTVLNTEAFF. Complete variable domain (other parts from reference TRBV18 and TRBJ1-1): NAGVMQNPRHLVRRRGQEARLRCSPMKGHSHVYWYRQLPEEGLKFMVYLQKENIIDESGMPKERFSAEFPKEGPSILRIQQVVRGDSAAYFCASSPLGTVLNTEAFFGQGTRLTVV.

The chain recombines TRBV18 with TRBJ2-1; D is unresolved. V gave up 4 bases and J gave up 7 bases, with 8 bases separating them. The CDR3 totals 12 residues. Looked up from germline, CDR1 is KGHSH and CDR2 is LQKENI. For the CDR3, the DNA is TGTGCCAGCTCACGGCGAGGAAATGAGCAGTTCTTC. Residues: CASSRRGNEQFF.

This clone was detected once. The chain is built from TRBV4-1 and TRBJ2-1; TRBD2 matches at 9 bases. Germline V gene data show CDR1 as MGHRA and CDR2 as YSYEKL. CDR3 size: 16 residues. V was pared by 1 base and J by 7 bases, with 8 bases of the junction left unmatched. CDR3 region: CASSQGLAEMGNEQFF. CDR3 sequence (DNA): TGCGCCAGCAGCCAAGGACTAGCGGAGATGGGAAATGAGCAGTTCTTC.

The chain is built from TRBV5-1 and TRBJ1-5; weak D call: TRBD1 (5 bases). The V and J ends lost 1 base and 3 bases respectively, with 11 bases between them. Per germline, CDR1 SGHRS and CDR2 YFSETQ. This CDR3 is 15 amino acids long. The CDR3 nucleotides read TGCGCCAGCAGCTTGACAGGAGCGTTCAATCAGCCCCAGCATTTT. This translates into CASSLTGAFNQPQHF.

This clone came up once. J is TRBJ1-2 and V is TRBV5-4; 10 positions agree with TRBD1. V shed 1 base and J 8 bases; nucleotides not matched to a gene: 17. CDR1 and CDR2 (germline): SGHNT, YYREEE (reference sequence). CDR3 size: 18 residues. The CDR3 DNA follows: TGTGCCAGCAGCTTGACCCTGGACAGGGGGTTGGGCCCCCGCGGCTACACCTTC. Protein product: CASSLTLDRGLGPRGYTF.

This chain links TRBV7-9 with TRBJ2-5; TRBD2 is a possible D gene (6 bases). Germline CDR1 is SEHNR and CDR2 is FQNEAQ (reference sequence). Trimming left V 4 bases short and J 4 bases short, with 13 bases between. This CDR3 is built from 14 residues. The CDR3 DNA reads TGTGCCAGCAGCTCTAACGGAGGGAGAGAGACCCAGTACTTC. It yields the protein CASSSNGGRETQYF. Complete variable domain (other parts from reference TRBV7-9 and TRBJ2-5): DTGVSQNPRHKITKRGQNVTFRCDPISEHNRLYWYRQTLGQGPEFLTYFQNEAQLEKSRLLSDRFSAERPKGSFSTLEIQRTEQGDSAMYLCASSSNGGRETQYFGPGTRLLVL.

This CDR3 reads CASSTRTGPISSGANVLTF. For the CDR3, the DNA is TGTGCCAGCAGCACTAGGACAGGGCCGATCTCCTCTGGGGCCAACGTCCTGACTTTC. The chain joins TRBV7-9 to TRBJ2-6; 8 nucleotides agree with TRBD1. The CDR3 extends over 19 amino acids. CDR1 and CDR2 (germline): SEHNR, FQNEAQ (reference sequence). V gave up 5 bases and J gave up 0 bases; unmatched junction bases: 12.

This sequence joins TRBV6-1 and TRBJ2-7, with 11 bases aligning to TRBD2. The CDR3 totals 17 residues. CDR1 is MNHNS and CDR2 is SASEGT in the germline V gene. Germline trimming cut 2 bases from V and 5 bases from J; bases unmatched to any gene: 11. Here the CDR3 reads CASSEPTSGKVSDEQYF. CDR3 nucleotide sequence: TGTGCCAGCAGTGAACCGACTAGCGGGAAGGTATCGGACGAGCAGTACTTC.

The chain couples TRBV5-8 to TRBJ1-3, with D unclear. Germline assignment: CDR1 SGHTS and CDR2 YDEGEE. The CDR3 extends over 16 amino acids. V lost 2 bases and J 0 bases, leaving 12 bases between the germline ends. In DNA form, the CDR3 reads TGTGCCAGCAGCTTAGCGGTACTGAACTCTGGAAACACCATATATTTT. This sequence encodes CASSLAVLNSGNTIYF.

Here the CDR3 reads CASSSPRGINTGELFF. The DNA for the CDR3 is TGTGCCAGCAGCTCTCCCCGGGGTATCAACACCGGGGAGCTGTTTTTT. The gene calls are TRBV13 and TRBJ2-2, with D possibly matching TRBD2 (5 bases). Germline CDR1 reads PRHDT; CDR2 reads FYEKMQ (reference sequence). The CDR3 runs 16 residues. The V end was cut by 4 bases, the J end by 2 bases, with 14 bases between.

The V and J genes are TRBV4-1 and TRBJ2-7; no clear D gene. The CDR3 has 13 residues. The germline V and J ends were trimmed by 6 bases and 6 bases, with 15 bases remaining between them. Germline assignment: CDR1 MGHRA and CDR2 YSYEKL. The CDR3 protein is CASSVAGTSEQYF. The CDR3 bases are TGCGCCAGCAGTGTAGCTGGCACCTCCGAGCAGTACTTC.

This sequence joins TRBV4-1 and TRBJ2-3, with 10 bases aligning to TRBD2. V lost 0 bases to trimming and J lost 1 base; unmatched junction nucleotides: 13. The CDR3 has 20 amino acids. Germline CDR1 and CDR2: MGHRA and YSYEKL. CDR3 nucleotide sequence: TGCGCCAGCAGCCAAGATGTCGGAAGCGGGAGGGCCTCTCGCACAGATACGCAGTATTTT. It yields the protein CASSQDVGSGRASRTDTQYF.

This clone has just one count. CDR3 bases: TGTGCCAGTAGTACAGGGGTCTCGACTTACAATGAGCAGTTCTTC. This encodes CASSTGVSTYNEQFF. The gene calls are TRBV19 and TRBJ2-1; D perhaps matches TRBD1 (6 bases). V lost 4 bases to trimming and J lost 4 bases, with 14 bases between them. Germline loops: CDR1 LNHDA, CDR2 SQIVND (reference sequence). CDR3 length equals 15 residues.

V and J are TRBV7-2 and TRBJ1-1; TRBD1 agrees at 10 bases. CDR1 and CDR2 from the germline V gene are SGHTA and FQGNSA. V trimming: 5 bases; J trimming: 5 bases; junction bases outside the gene matches: 8. This CDR3 has 15 residues. In DNA form, the CDR3 reads TGTGCCAGCAGCGGACGGACAGGGGGGAGAACTGAAGCTTTCTTT. Translation gives CASSGRTGGRTEAFF. Full variable domain (rest looked up from reference TRBV7-2 and TRBJ1-1): GAGVSQSPSNKVTEKGKDVELRCDPISGHTALYWYRQSLGQGLEFLIYFQGNSAPDKSGLPSDRFSAERTGGSVSTLTIQRTQQEDSAVYLCASSGRTGGRTEAFFGQGTRLTVV.

In its sample, this clone was seen once. This sequence joins TRBV27 and TRBJ2-1; TRBD2 matches 10 bases. The CDR3 is 13 residues long. CDR1 and CDR2 from the germline V gene are MNHEY and SMNVEV (reference sequence). J gave up 5 bases and V 6 bases, and 1 base lay outside the gene matches. In DNA form, the CDR3 reads TGTGCCAGCAGCCTAGCGGGAGACAATGAGCAGTTCTTC. This encodes CASSLAGDNEQFF.

CDR3 nucleotides: TGTGCCAGCAGTCCACATAGAACAGGGGAAAGAGGCAATCAGCCCCAGCATTTT. It yields the protein CASSPHRTGERGNQPQHF. The rearrangement links TRBV6-6 to TRBJ1-5; 7 bases are shared with TRBD1. Germline V gene lookup returns CDR1 MNHNY and CDR2 SVGAGI (reference sequence). The V gene end was trimmed by 5 bases and the J gene end by 2 bases; junction bases not matched to a gene: 15. This CDR3 comprises 18 residues.

The chain is built from TRBV3-1 (or the pseudogene TRBV3-2) and TRBJ2-7; D gene uncertain. The CDR3 is made up of 18 amino acids. Trimming took off 2 bases at V and 3 bases at J, with 23 bases between the two ends. Germline-derived CDR1 and CDR2 are LGHDT and YNNKEL (reference sequence). CDR3 protein: CASSQRSMITGLSYEQYF. CDR3 sequence (DNA): TGTGCCAGCAGCCAAAGGAGTATGATAACGGGTTTAAGCTACGAGCAGTACTTC.

The CDR3 DNA follows: TGTGCCAGCAGCGAAATCACGGAGCGGGGTCATTCACCCCTCCACTTT. Protein: CASSEITERGHSPLHF. J is TRBJ1-6 and V is TRBV7-9; D is ambiguous. Trimming took off 5 bases at V and 8 bases at J, with 19 bases between the two ends. CDR3 size: 16 residues. Germline-derived CDR1 and CDR2 are SEHNR and FQNEAQ (reference sequence).

CDR3 nucleotides: TGTGCCAGCAGCCAGGGGAATCAGCCCCAGCATTTT. Translation gives CASSQGNQPQHF. The rearrangement uses TRBV27 and TRBJ1-5; D possibly corresponds to TRBD1 (6 bases). With 6 bases removed from V and 4 bases from J, the gap between germline ends came to 7 bases. There are 12 residues in the CDR3. Looked up from germline, CDR1 is MNHEY and CDR2 is SMNVEV (reference sequence).